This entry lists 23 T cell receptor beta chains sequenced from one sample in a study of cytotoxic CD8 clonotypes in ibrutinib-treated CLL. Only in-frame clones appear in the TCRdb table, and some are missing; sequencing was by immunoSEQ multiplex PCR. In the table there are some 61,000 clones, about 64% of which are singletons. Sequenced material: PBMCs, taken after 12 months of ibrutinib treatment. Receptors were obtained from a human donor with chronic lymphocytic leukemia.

CDR3 sequence reads: CAISEGQGVSQPQHF. CDR3 nucleotide sequence: TGTGCCATCAGTGAAGGGCAGGGGGTTTCCCAGCCCCAGCATTTT. The chain is built from TRBV10-3 and TRBJ1-5; 7 positions agree with TRBD1. The length of the CDR3 is 15 residues. Germline V gives CDR1 ENHRY, CDR2 SYGVKD. J lost 7 bases, V lost 3 bases, and 9 bases had no gene match.

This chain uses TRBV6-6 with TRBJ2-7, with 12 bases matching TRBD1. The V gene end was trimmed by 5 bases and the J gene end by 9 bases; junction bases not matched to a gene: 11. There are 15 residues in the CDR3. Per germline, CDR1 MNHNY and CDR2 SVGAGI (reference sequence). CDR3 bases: TGTGCCAGCAGTCTTATATCGGGACAGGGGGCTGCGCAGTACTTC. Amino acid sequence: CASSLISGQGAAQYF.

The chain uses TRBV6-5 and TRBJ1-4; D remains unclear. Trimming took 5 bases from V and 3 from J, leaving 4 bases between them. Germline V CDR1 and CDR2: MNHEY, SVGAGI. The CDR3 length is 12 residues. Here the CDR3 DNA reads TGTGCCAGCAGTCGTTCTAATGAAAAACTGTTTTTT. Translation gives CASSRSNEKLFF.

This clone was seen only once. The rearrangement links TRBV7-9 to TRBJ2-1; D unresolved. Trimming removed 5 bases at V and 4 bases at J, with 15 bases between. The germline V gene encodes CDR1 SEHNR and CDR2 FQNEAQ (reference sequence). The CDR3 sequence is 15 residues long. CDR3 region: CASSGAMTSYNEQFF. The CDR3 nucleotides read TGTGCCAGCAGCGGTGCGATGACATCGTACAATGAGCAGTTCTTC.

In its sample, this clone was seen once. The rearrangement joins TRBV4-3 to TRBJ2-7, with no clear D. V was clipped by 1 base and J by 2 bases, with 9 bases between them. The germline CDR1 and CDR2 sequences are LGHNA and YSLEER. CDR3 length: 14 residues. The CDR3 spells CASSQGVGAYEQYF. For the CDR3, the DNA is TGCGCCAGCAGCCAAGGGGTCGGAGCCTACGAGCAGTACTTC.

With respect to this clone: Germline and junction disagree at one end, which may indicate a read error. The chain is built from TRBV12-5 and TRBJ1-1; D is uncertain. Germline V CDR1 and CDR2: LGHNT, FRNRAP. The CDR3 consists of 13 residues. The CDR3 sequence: CASGPGKYTEAFF. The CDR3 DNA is TGTGCTAGTGGGCCCGGTAAATACACCGAAGCTTTCTTT.

This CDR3 reads CASSPRVRSLGPQHF. In DNA, the CDR3 is TGTGCCAGCAGCCCCCGAGTAAGGTCGCTGGGGCCCCAGCATTTT. The J gene is TRBJ1-5, the V gene TRBV4-2; no definite D call. Looked up from germline, CDR1 is LGHNA and CDR2 is YNFKEQ. The CDR3 runs 15 residues. V gave up 4 bases and J gave up 9 bases, with 19 bases separating them.

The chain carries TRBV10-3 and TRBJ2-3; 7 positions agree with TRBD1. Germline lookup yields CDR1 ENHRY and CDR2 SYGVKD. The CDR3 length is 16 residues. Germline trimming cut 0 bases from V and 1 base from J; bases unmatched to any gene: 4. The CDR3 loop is CAISESGGQGTDTQYF. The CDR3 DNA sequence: TGTGCCATCAGTGAGTCCGGAGGACAGGGCACAGATACGCAGTATTTT.

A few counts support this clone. This chain's CDR3 is CASTLTGVGYSPLHF. The CDR3, as DNA: TGTGCCAGCACCTTGACAGGGGTCGGGTATTCACCCCTCCACTTT. The rearrangement joins TRBV27 to TRBJ1-6; TRBD1 agrees at 8 bases. This CDR3 has 15 residues. J gave up 8 bases and V 7 bases, and 10 bases lay outside the gene matches. Germline CDR1 is MNHEY and CDR2 is SMNVEV (reference sequence).

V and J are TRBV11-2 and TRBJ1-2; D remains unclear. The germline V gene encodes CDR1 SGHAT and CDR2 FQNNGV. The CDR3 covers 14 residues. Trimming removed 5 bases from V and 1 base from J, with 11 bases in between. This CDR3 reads CASSGSRNNYGYTF. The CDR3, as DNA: TGTGCCAGCAGCGGAAGCAGGAATAACTATGGCTACACCTTC.

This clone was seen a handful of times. The CDR3 sequence: CASSLEAAYEQYF. Written as DNA, the CDR3 is TGCGCCAGCAGCTTGGAGGCAGCCTACGAGCAGTACTTC. The chain has TRBV5-1 and TRBJ2-7; D not resolved. V was clipped by 0 bases and J by 2 bases, with 6 bases between them. Germline V gene lookup returns CDR1 SGHRS and CDR2 YFSETQ. CDR3 size: 13 residues.

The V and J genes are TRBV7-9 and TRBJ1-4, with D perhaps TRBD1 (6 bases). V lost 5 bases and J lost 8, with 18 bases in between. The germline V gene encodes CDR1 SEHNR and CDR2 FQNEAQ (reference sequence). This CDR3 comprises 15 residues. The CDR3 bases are TGTGCCAGCAGCGCGAAGACAGGACTCGGGGAAAAACTGTTTTTT. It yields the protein CASSAKTGLGEKLFF.

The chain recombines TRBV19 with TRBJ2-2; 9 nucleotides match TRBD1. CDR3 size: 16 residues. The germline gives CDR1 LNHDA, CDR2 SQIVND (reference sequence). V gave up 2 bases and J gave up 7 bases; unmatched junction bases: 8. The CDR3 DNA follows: TGTGCCAGTAGTATAAGGCAGGGACAGGGTGGCGGGGAGCTGTTTTTT. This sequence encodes CASSIRQGQGGGELFF.

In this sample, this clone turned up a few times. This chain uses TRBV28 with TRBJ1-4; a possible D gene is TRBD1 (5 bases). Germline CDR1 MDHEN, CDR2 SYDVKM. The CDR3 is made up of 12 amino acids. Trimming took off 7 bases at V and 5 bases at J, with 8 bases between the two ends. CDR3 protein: CASKQANEKLFF. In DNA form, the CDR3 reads TGTGCCAGCAAACAGGCGAATGAAAAACTGTTTTTT. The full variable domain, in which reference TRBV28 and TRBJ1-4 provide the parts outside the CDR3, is DVKVTQSSRYLVKRTGEKVFLECVQDMDHENMFWYRQDPGLGLRLIYFSYDVKMKEKGDIPEGYSVSREKKERFSLILESASTNQTSMYLCASKQANEKLFFGSGTQLSVL.

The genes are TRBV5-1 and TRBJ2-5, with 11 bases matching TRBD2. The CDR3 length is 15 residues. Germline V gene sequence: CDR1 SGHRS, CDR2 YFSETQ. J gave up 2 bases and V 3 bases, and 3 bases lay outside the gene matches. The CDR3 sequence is CASSWGLADQETQYF. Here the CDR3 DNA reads TGCGCCAGCAGCTGGGGACTAGCGGATCAAGAGACCCAGTACTTC. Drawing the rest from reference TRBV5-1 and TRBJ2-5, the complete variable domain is KAGVTQTPRYLIKTRGQQVTLSCSPISGHRSVSWYQQTPGQGLQFLFEYFSETQRNKGNFPGRFSGRQFSNSRSEMNVSTLELGDSALYLCASSWGLADQETQYFGPGTRLLVL.

CDR3 sequence (DNA): TGTGCCAGTAGTATCCATCAAGGAAGGTCCATATATTTT. Translated: CASSIHQGRSIYF. This chain connects TRBV19 to TRBJ1-3; D not certain. This CDR3 has 13 amino acids. Trimming pared 3 bases from V and 11 bases from J, leaving 14 bases between. Germline CDR1 LNHDA, CDR2 SQIVND (reference sequence).

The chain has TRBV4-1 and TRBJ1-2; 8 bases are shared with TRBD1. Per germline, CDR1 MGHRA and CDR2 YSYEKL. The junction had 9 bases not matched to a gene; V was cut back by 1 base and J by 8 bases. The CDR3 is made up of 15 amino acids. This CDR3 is CASSQGGTGALGYTF. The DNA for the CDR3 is TGCGCCAGCAGCCAAGGAGGGACAGGTGCCCTCGGCTACACCTTC.

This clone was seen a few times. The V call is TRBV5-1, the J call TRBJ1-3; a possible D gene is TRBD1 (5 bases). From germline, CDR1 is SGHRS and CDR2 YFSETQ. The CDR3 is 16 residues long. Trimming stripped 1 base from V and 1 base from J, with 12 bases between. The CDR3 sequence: CASSLSGHLSGNTIYF. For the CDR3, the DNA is TGCGCCAGCAGCTTGAGTGGACACCTTTCTGGAAACACCATATATTTT.

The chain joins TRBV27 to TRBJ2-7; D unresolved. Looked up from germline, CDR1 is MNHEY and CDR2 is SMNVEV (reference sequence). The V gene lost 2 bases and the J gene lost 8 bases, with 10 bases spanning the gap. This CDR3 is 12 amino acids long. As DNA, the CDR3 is TGTGCCAGCAGTTTACTTACTGGACAGCAGTACTTC. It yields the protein CASSLLTGQQYF.

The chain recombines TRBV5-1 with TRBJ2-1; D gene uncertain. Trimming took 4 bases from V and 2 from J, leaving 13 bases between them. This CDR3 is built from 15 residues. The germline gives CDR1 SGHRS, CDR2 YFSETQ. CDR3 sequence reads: CASSGSVIPYNEQFF. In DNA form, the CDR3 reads TGCGCCAGCAGCGGGTCGGTTATCCCCTACAATGAGCAGTTCTTC. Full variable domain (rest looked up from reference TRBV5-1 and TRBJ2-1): KAGVTQTPRYLIKTRGQQVTLSCSPISGHRSVSWYQQTPGQGLQFLFEYFSETQRNKGNFPGRFSGRQFSNSRSEMNVSTLELGDSALYLCASSGSVIPYNEQFFGPGTRLTVL.

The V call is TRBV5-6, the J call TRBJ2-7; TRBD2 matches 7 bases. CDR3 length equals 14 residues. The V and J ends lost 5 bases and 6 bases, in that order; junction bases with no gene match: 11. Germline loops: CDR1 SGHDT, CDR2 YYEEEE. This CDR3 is CASRVRGWEGEQYF. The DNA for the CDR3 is TGTGCCAGCAGAGTACGGGGGTGGGAGGGCGAGCAGTACTTC.

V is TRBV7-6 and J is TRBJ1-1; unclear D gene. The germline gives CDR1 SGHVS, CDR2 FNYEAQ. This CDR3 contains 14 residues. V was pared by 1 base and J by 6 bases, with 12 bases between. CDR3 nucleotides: TGTGCCAGCAGCTTAGGAGAGAACCGGGCTGAAGCTTTCTTT. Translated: CASSLGENRAEAFF.

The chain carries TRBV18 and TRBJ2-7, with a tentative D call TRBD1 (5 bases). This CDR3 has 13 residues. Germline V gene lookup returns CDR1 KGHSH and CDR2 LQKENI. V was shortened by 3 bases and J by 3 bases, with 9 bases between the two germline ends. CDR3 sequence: CASSPQDNYEQYF. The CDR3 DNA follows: TGTGCCAGCTCACCCCAGGACAACTACGAGCAGTACTTC.